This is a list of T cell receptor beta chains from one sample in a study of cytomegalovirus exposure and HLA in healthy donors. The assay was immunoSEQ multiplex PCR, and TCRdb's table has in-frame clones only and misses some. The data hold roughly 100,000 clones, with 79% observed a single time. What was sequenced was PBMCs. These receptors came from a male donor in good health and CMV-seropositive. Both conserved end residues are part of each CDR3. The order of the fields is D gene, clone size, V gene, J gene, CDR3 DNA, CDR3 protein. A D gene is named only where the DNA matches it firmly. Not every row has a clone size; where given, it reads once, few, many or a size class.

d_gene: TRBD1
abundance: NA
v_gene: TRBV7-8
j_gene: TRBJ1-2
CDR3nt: TGTGCCAGCAGTCCCCGGACAGGGGGCCGCTACACCTTC
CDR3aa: CASSPRTGGRYTF

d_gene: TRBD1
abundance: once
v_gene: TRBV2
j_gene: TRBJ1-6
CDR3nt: TGTGCCAGCAGTTTCCGGACAGGGAGGGGATCACCCCTCCACTTT
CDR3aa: CASSFRTGRGSPLHF

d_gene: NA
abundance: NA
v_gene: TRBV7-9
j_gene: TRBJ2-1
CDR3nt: TGTGCCAGCAGCTTAGGGGGGGAACAGTTCTTC
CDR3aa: CASSLGGEQFF

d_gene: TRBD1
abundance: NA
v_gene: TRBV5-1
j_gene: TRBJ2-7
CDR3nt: TGCGCCAGCAGCTTGACCCGGACAGGGGGCTACGAGCAGTACTTC
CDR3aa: CASSLTRTGGYEQYF

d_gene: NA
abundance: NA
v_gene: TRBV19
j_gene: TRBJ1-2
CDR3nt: TGTGCCAGTAGTATAGAGAGGCGCAGGGGCCATGGCTACACCTTC
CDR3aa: CASSIERRRGHGYTF

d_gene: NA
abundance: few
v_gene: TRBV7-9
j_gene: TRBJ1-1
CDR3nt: TGTGCCAGCAGCCCCCACATTGGCGGTAACACTGAAGCTTTCTTT
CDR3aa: CASSPHIGGNTEAFF

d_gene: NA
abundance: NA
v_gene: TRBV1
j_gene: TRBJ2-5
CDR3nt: TGCACCAGCAGCCAAGAGTCGCAGGACCAAGAGACCCAGTACTTC
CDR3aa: CTSSQESQDQETQYF

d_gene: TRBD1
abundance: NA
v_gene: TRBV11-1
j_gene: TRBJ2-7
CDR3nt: TGTGCCAGCAGCCCCGACAGGGGCGAGCAGTACTTC
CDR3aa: CASSPDRGEQYF

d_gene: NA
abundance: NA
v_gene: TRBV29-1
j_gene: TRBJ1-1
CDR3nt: TGCAGCGTTTTGGGTGTTGTAGGGACATTAGAAACCTCAAACACTGAAGCTTTCTTT
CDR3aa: CSVLGVVGTLETSNTEAFF

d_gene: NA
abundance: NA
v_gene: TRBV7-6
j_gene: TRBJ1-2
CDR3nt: TGTGCCAGCAGCTTAGGGGGCCGCATTGGAGTTGGCTACACCTTC
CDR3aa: CASSLGGRIGVGYTF

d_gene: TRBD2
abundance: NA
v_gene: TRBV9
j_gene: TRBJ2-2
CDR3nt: TGTGCCAGCAGCGACCCCTTTAGCGGGGCGGGCACCGGGGAGCTGTTTTTT
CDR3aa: CASSDPFSGAGTGELFF

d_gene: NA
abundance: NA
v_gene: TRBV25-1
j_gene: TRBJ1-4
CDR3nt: TGTGCCAGCAGTGTAACAGGGACTAGGTCGAATGAAAAACTGTTTTTT
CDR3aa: CASSVTGTRSNEKLFF

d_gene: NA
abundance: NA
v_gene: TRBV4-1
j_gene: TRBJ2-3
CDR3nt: TGCGCCAGCAGCCAAGGGGGGGAGAGCACAGATACGCAGTATTTT
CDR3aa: CASSQGGESTDTQYF